This T cell receptor (beta chain) was recorded in a study of long-term antiretroviral therapy in people with HIV. Study findings and constraints: Pre-ART clonal expansions dominated every time point's repertoire. Information pertaining to ART adherence, viral resistance or therapeutic modifications was not obtained. HIV repertoires spanned narrower CDR3 length ranges than controls.

This was the immunoSEQ v3.0 assay at survey level. Sequenced by immunoSEQ multiplex PCR; TCRdb stores in-frame clones only, minus some. The top ten clones hold about 15% of a sample with about 24,000 clones, around four fifths of them seen once. Post-ART PBMC samples numbered at least two per donor, and pre-ART ones at least one. The CDR3 spans 14 residues. Trimming stripped 6 bases from V and 3 bases from J, with 15 bases between. Germline CDR1 and CDR2: LNHDA and SQIVND (reference sequence). This clone was detected only a few times. The target antigen is unknown. This rearrangement joins TRBV19 to TRBJ2-7; D might be TRBD1 (5 bases). Here the sequenced sample was unsorted PBMCs, taken around 4.2 years after starting antiretroviral therapy. The origin of this receptor is a man in his thirties or forties with HIV. DNA of the CDR3: TGTGCCAGTAGCCCTGCAGGGATAGGCTACGAGCAGTACTTC. It codes for CASSPAGIGYEQYF.